The 13 T cell receptor beta chains listed next were all sequenced from one sample in a study of spatial heterogeneity in lung cancer. A single record per CDR3 protein comes from TCRdb applying MiXCR to the 5' RACE reads. The repertoire has tens of thousands of distinct CDR3 sequences, approximately 18% of them found once; the top ten carry 5% to 7.5%. Time point specified: sample taken at primary tumor resection. Whole RNA, isolated from tumor, nontumor lung or frozen PBMC, was sequenced without prior sorting. The sample consisted of PBMCs, taken at surgery. The receptors were sampled from a male donor with early-stage non-small cell lung cancer.

This sequence joins TRBV18 and TRBJ2-3, with 10 bases identical to TRBD2. The CDR3 is made up of 14 amino acids. The germline V gene has CDR1 KGHSH and CDR2 LQKENI. With 8 bases clipped from V and 1 base from J, the junction kept 3 bases outside the gene matches. The CDR3 DNA sequence: TGTGCCAGCCAAGGGACTAGCGGCACAGATACGCAGTATTTT. It translates to CASQGTSGTDTQYF.

This clonotype was observed a few times. The chain employs TRBV29-1 and TRBJ2-3; D unclear. CDR1 and CDR2 (germline): SQVTM, ANQGSEA. This CDR3 spans 12 amino acids. Trimming took off 3 bases at V and 6 bases at J, with 10 bases between the two ends. Here the CDR3 DNA reads TGCAGCGTTGATAAATCCTCGGATACGCAGTATTTT. Its protein is CSVDKSSDTQYF.

The chain uses TRBV7-3 and TRBJ2-6; D is perhaps TRBD1 (5 bases). V dropped 5 bases and J dropped 2 bases, with 10 bases sitting between them. The CDR3 runs to 15 residues. CDR1 and CDR2 (germline): SGHTA, FQGTGA. The CDR3 protein is CASSLWGPGANVLTF. CDR3 DNA sequence: TGTGCCAGCAGCCTGTGGGGCCCTGGGGCCAACGTCCTGACTTTC.

The V call is TRBV27, the J call TRBJ2-1; no definite D call. The length of the CDR3 is 15 residues. Germline CDR1 is MNHEY and CDR2 is SMNVEV (reference sequence). V dropped 3 bases and J dropped 4 bases, with 13 bases sitting between them. CDR3 DNA: TGTGCCAGCAGTTTCGTCCCACCACAATACAATGAGCAGTTCTTC. It is translated as CASSFVPPQYNEQFF.

The rearrangement joins TRBV12-3 or TRBV12-4 to TRBJ1-1; D ambiguous. The CDR3 covers 13 residues. Deletions cut 6 bases from V and 1 base from J, with 9 bases between. The CDR3 loop reads CASRITQNTEAFF. The CDR3 bases are TGTGCCAGCAGAATCACCCAGAACACTGAAGCTTTCTTT.

The table lists this clonotype with a few counts. J is TRBJ1-1 and V is TRBV28; no clear D gene. Trimming left V 3 bases short and J 11 bases short, with 16 bases between. Per the germline V gene, CDR1 is MDHEN and CDR2 is SYDVKM. The CDR3 extends over 13 amino acids. The CDR3 reads CASSFRGARGAFF. The CDR3 region has the DNA TGTGCCAGCAGTTTTCGGGGAGCCCGAGGGGCTTTCTTT.

Ten or more counts support this clonotype. J is TRBJ1-1 and V is TRBV7-3; the match to TRBD1 covers 8 bases. The CDR3 contains 13 residues. Germline V lookup: CDR1 SGHTA, CDR2 FQGTGA. V dropped 4 bases and J dropped 5; count of bases not matched to a gene: 3. The CDR3 loop reads CASSSQGATEAFF. CDR3 DNA sequence: TGTGCCAGCAGCTCCCAGGGGGCAACTGAAGCTTTCTTT.

In its sample, this clonotype was seen a few times. CDR3 in DNA: TGTGCCAGCAGCGTAGGGCCGGCGGATGGCTACACCTTC. Translation: CASSVGPADGYTF. The rearrangement joins TRBV9 to TRBJ1-2, with D unclear. Germline CDR1 SGDLS, CDR2 YYNGEE. The CDR3 contains 13 residues. Deletions cut 0 bases from V and 6 bases from J, with 9 bases between.

The CDR3, as DNA: TGTGCCACCAGCAGAGAGGGAGGCATACTCCACTTT. This encodes CATSREGGILHF. V gene TRBV15 combines with J gene TRBJ1-6; D ambiguous. Trimming stripped 0 bases from V and 16 bases from J, with 10 bases between. CDR3 size: 12 residues. Germline V gene sequence: CDR1 LNHNV, CDR2 YYDKDF (reference sequence).

CDR3 protein: CASSFYGRKANEQFF. CDR3 in DNA: TGTGCCAGCAGTTTTTACGGGAGAAAAGCCAATGAGCAGTTCTTC. The genes are TRBV27 and TRBJ2-1, with D possibly matching TRBD2 (6 bases). This CDR3 contains 15 residues. Trimming took 3 bases from V and 6 from J, leaving 15 bases between them. CDR1 and CDR2 from the germline V gene are MNHEY and SMNVEV (reference sequence).

The V gene is TRBV11-2, the J gene TRBJ2-5, with a weak D call TRBD2 (6 bases). There are 14 residues in the CDR3. Germline CDR1 and CDR2: SGHAT and FQNNGV. V was shortened by 4 bases and J by 4 bases, with 13 bases between the two germline ends. As DNA, the CDR3 is TGTGCCAGCAGCTCCCAAAGGGGAGGAGAGACCCAGTACTTC. As protein: CASSSQRGGETQYF.

This clonotype was detected many times. This sequence joins TRBV20-1 and TRBJ2-5; D not certain. Germline V gene lookup returns CDR1 DFQATT and CDR2 SNEGSKA (reference sequence). This CDR3 region has 12 residues. The V gene lost 7 bases and the J gene lost 1 base, with 10 bases spanning the gap. DNA of the CDR3: TGCAGTGGATGGTGGGGCCAAGAGACCCAGTACTTC. Its protein is CSGWWGQETQYF.

This clonotype was seen ten or more times. CDR3 protein: CASRRDSGANVLTF. DNA for the CDR3: TGTGCCAGCAGGAGGGACTCTGGGGCCAACGTCCTGACTTTC. V usage is TRBV5-4 and J usage is TRBJ2-6, with D possibly TRBD2 on 5 matching bases. V gave up 5 bases and J gave up 0 bases, with 6 bases separating them. The CDR3 sequence is 14 residues long. Looked up from germline, CDR1 is SGHNT and CDR2 is YYREEE (reference sequence).